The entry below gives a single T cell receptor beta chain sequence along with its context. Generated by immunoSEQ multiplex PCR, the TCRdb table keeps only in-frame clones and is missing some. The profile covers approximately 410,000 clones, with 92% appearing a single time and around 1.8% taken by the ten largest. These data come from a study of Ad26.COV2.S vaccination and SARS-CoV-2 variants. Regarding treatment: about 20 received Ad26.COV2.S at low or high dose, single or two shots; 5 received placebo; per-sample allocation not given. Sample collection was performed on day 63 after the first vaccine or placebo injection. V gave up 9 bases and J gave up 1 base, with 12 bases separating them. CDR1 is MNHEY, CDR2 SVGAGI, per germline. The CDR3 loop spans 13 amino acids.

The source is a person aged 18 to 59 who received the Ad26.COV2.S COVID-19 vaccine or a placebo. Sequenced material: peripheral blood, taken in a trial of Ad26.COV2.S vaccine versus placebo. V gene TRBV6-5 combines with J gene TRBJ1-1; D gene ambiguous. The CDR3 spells CASAARSNTEAFF. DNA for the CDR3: TGTGCCAGTGCGGCGCGATCGAACACTGAAGCTTTCTTT.